This T cell receptor (beta chain) stems from a study of T cell repertoires in cytomegalovirus infection. About the research overall: Indications came from public TCR beta signatures; they pointed to CMV infection and to a matching HLA type.

In germline, CDR1 is SGHTA, CDR2 FQGNSA. The CDR3 spans 12 residues. Study results and caveats: There were carriers of CMV plus the relevant HLA, and cumulative public TCR beta family frequency identified them. HLA-C-restricted, CMV-specific TCR beta clonotypes were dominant ex vivo.

TCRdb itself ran the reads through MiXCR, one entry per CDR3 protein. The table records 740,000 or so distinct CDR3 sequences, 35% of them present only once. With regard to this clonotype: Its target is unknown. A clone one base away is much larger, so this may be a read error.

The sequence came from a human donor in good health (CMV status not recorded). Some clones in this sample may be carry-over from other donors' samples. The chain employs TRBV7-2 and TRBJ1-5; D ambiguous. Sequenced sample: PBMCs. The CDR3 sequence is CASSPANQPQQF. CDR3 nucleotides: TGTGCCAGCAGCCCTGCTAATCAGCCCCAGCAGTTT.